The present T cell receptor beta chain was sequenced within a study of Ad26.COV2.S vaccination and SARS-CoV-2 variants. As for the study in general: The study gave Ad26.COV2.S intramuscularly, once or twice 56 days apart.

This clone was recorded a few times. Antigen: not known. Using immunoSEQ multiplex PCR, the repertoire was profiled, and TCRdb retains in-frame clones only, with some absent. The profile shows around 500,000 clones, about nine tenths of them singletons. The treatment is: roughly 19 received Ad26.COV2.S at low or high dose, single or two shots; about 5 received placebo; per-sample allocation not given. Material that was analyzed had been drawn on day 63 after the first vaccine or placebo injection. Cohort 1b enrolled adults aged 18-55 years in Boston. It was Wuhan-strain SARS-CoV-2 spike that the Ad26 vaccine vector expressed. Study-wide findings and caveats: Assessments of TCR breadth and depth may have underestimated the total T cell responses.

Germline V gene lookup returns CDR1 MDHEN and CDR2 SYDVKM. V was clipped by 4 bases and J by 4 bases; unmatched bases: 6. This CDR3 spans 15 amino acids. V gene TRBV28 combines with J gene TRBJ1-1; TRBD1 matches at 10 bases. The material was peripheral blood, obtained in a trial of Ad26.COV2.S vaccine versus placebo. This clonotype was obtained from a person aged 18-65 years who received the Ad26.COV2.S COVID-19 vaccine or a placebo. This chain's CDR3 is CASSSFRTGGTEAFF. DNA for the CDR3: TGTGCCAGCAGTTCATTCCGGACAGGGGGCACTGAAGCTTTCTTT.